These 4 T cell receptor beta chains originate from one sample sequenced in a study of T cells in Graves' hyperthyroidism and ophthalmopathy. It was RNA transcripts that yielded the amplified TCR beta CDR3 regions. TCR CDR3 regions were first amplified by RT-PCR with HTBI primers. In TCRdb, the multiplex PCR reads were re-called with MiXCR into one record per CDR3 protein. The sample holds about 710,000 distinct CDR3 sequences, around 17% seen once. The sample was blood. Every receptor here comes from a man aged 18 to 30 with Graves' hyperthyroidism.

The chain combines TRBV5-6 with TRBJ2-7; 12 bases align to TRBD2. J lost 3 bases, V lost 0 bases, and 10 bases had no gene match. The CDR3 sequence is 18 residues long. In germline, CDR1 is SGHDT, CDR2 YYEEEE. CDR3 coding DNA: TGTGCCAGCAGCTTGGCCAAGACTAGCGGGAGACAGGGCTACGAGCAGTACTTC. Encoded protein: CASSLAKTSGRQGYEQYF.

This clonotype was detected many times. V and J are TRBV6-2 or TRBV6-3 and TRBJ2-5, with TRBD2 matching over 7 bases. The CDR3 is 13 amino acids. Germline V gene data show CDR1 as MNHEY and CDR2 as SVGEGT. V lost 7 bases and J lost 8; bases outside the gene matches: 10. In DNA form, the CDR3 reads TGTGCCAGCACCGATGCCTCGGGGGGTACCCAGTACTTC. Translating gives CASTDASGGTQYF.

With respect to this clonotype: It may be a read error: a sequence one base away is much more abundant. The chain joins TRBV7-9 to TRBJ2-1; no clear D gene. Germline CDR1 reads SEHNR; CDR2 reads FQNEAQ (reference sequence). The CDR3 is 13 amino acids. The CDR3 loop is CASSLEAVNEQSF. In DNA, the CDR3 is TGTGCCAGCAGCTTAGAGGCAGTCAATGAGCAGTCCTTC.

The genes are TRBV6-1 and TRBJ1-1, with a weak D call TRBD1 (6 bases). Germline V gene data show CDR1 as MNHNS and CDR2 as SASEGT. The CDR3 contains 15 residues. V was shortened by 7 bases and J by 2 bases, with 17 bases between the two germline ends. The CDR3 nucleotides read TGTGCCAGCACCGAAGGGGGTGGGGTTAACACTGAAGCTTTCTTT. Amino acids: CASTEGGGVNTEAFF.